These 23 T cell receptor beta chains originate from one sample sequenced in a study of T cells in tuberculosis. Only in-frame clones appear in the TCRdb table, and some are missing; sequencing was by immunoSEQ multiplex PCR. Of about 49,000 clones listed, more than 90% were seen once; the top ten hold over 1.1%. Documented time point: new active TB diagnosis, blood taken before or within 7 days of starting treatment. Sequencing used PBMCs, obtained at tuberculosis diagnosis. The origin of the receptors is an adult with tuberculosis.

CDR3 loop: CASRETTGYTEAFF. CDR3 DNA: TGTGCCAGCAGAGAGACGACAGGGTACACTGAAGCTTTCTTT. V usage is TRBV27 and J usage is TRBJ1-1; TRBD1 matches at 7 bases. CDR3 length equals 14 residues. Germline V gene data show CDR1 as MNHEY and CDR2 as SMNVEV (reference sequence). J lost 3 bases, V lost 6 bases, and 7 bases had no gene match.

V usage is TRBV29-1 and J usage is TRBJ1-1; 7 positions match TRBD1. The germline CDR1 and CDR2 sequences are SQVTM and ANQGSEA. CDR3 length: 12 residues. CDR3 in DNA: TGCAGTTCGGGGACAGCTAACACTGAAGCTTTCTTT. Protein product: CSSGTANTEAFF.

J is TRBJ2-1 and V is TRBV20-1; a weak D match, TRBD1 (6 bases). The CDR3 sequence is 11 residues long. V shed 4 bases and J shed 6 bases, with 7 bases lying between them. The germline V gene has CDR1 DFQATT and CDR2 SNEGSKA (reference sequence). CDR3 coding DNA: TGCAGTGCTATACAGGGCAATGAGCAGTTCTTC. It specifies CSAIQGNEQFF.

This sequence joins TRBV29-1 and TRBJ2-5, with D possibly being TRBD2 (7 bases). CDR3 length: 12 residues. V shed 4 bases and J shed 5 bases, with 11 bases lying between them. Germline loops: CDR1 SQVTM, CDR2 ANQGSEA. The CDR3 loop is CSVGGGMETQYF. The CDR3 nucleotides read TGCAGCGTTGGGGGGGGCATGGAGACCCAGTACTTC.

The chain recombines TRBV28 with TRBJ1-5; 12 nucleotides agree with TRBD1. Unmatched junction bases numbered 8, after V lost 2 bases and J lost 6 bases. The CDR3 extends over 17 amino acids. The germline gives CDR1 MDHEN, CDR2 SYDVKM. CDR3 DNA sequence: TGTGCCAGCAGTTTAGGGCGGGACAGGGGGCGCGGTCAGCCCCAGCATTTT. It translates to CASSLGRDRGRGQPQHF.

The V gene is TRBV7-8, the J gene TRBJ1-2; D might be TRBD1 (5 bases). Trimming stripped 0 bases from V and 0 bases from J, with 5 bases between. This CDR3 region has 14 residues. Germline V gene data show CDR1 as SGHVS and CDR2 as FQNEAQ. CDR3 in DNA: TGTGCCAGCAGCTTAGCAGGGGCTAACTATGGCTACACCTTC. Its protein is CASSLAGANYGYTF.

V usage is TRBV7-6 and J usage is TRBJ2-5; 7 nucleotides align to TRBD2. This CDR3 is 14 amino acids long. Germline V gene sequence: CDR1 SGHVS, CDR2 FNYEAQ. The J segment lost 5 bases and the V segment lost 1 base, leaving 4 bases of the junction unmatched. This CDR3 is CASSLGEGRETQYF. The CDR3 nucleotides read TGTGCCAGCAGCTTAGGGGAGGGCAGGGAGACCCAGTACTTC.

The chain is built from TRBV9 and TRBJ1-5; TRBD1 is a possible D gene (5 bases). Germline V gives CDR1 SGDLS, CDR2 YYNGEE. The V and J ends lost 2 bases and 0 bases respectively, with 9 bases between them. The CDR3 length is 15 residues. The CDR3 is CASSVGGYSNQPQHF. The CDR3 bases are TGTGCCAGCAGCGTGGGGGGATATAGCAATCAGCCCCAGCATTTT.

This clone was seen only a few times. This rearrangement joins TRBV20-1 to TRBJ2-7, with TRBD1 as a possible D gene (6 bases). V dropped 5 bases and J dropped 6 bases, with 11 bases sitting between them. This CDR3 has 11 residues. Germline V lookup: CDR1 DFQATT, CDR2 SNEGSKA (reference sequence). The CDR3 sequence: CSARTVGEQYF. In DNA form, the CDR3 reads TGCAGTGCTCGGACAGTGGGCGAGCAGTACTTC.

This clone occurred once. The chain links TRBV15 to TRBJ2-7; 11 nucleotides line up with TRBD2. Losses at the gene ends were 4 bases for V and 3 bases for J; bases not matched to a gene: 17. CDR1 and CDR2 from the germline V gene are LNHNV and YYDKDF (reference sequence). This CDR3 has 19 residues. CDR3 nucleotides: TGTGCCACCAGCACCGACAACCTTCTCACTAGCGGGAGCAGCTACGAGCAGTACTTC. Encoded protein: CATSTDNLLTSGSSYEQYF. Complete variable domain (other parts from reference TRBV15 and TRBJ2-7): DAMVIQNPRYQVTQFGKPVTLSCSQTLNHNVMYWYQQKSSQAPKLLFHYYDKDFNNEADTPDNFQSRRPNTSFCFLDIRSPGLGDTAMYLCATSTDNLLTSGSSYEQYFGPGTRLTVT.

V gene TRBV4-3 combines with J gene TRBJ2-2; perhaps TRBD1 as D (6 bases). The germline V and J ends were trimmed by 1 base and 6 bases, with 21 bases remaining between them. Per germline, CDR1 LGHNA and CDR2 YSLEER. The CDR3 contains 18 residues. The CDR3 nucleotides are TGCGCCAGCAGCCAAGGGGGGTCGCGAGGGGGATTGCCCGGGGAGCTGTTTTTT. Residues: CASSQGGSRGGLPGELFF.

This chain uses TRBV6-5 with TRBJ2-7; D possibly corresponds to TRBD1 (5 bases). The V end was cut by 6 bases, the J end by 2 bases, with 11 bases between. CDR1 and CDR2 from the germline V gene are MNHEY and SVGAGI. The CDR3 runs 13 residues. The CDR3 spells CASRRTSTYEQYF. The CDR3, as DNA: TGTGCCAGCAGACGGACATCGACCTACGAGCAGTACTTC.

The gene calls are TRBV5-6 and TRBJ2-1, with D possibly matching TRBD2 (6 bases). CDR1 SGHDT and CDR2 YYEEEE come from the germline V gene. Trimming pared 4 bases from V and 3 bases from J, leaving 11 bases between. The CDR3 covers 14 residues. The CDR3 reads CASSRGSGYNEQFF. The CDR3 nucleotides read TGTGCCAGCAGCAGGGGTAGCGGCTACAATGAGCAGTTCTTC. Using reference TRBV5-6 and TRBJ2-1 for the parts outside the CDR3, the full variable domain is DAGVTQSPTHLIKTRGQQVTLRCSPKSGHDTVSWYQQALGQGPQFIFQYYEEEERQRGNFPDRFSGHQFPNYSSELNVNALLLGDSALYLCASSRGSGYNEQFFGPGTRLTVL.

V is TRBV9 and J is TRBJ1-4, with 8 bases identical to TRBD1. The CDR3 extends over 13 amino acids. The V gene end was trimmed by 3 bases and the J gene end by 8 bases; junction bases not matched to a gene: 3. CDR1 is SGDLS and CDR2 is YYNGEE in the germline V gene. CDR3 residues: CASSGTGLEKLFF. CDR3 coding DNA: TGTGCCAGCAGCGGGACAGGGTTGGAAAAACTGTTTTTT.

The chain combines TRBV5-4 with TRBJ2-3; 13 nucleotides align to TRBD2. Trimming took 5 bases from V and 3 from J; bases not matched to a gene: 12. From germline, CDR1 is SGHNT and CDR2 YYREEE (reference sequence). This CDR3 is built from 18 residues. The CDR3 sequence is CASRKGLAGDRWTDTQYF. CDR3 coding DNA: TGTGCCAGCAGAAAAGGACTAGCGGGAGATCGGTGGACAGATACGCAGTATTTT.

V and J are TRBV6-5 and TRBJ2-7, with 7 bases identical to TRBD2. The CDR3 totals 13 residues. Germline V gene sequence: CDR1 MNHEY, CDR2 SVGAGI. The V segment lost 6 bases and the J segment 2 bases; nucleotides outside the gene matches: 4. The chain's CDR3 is CASRGLVPYEQYF. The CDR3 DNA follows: TGTGCCAGCAGAGGACTAGTTCCCTACGAGCAGTACTTC.

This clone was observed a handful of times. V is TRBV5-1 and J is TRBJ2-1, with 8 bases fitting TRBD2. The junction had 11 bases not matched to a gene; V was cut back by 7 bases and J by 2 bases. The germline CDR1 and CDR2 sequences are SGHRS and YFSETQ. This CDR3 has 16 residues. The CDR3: CASALPKAGAYNEQFF. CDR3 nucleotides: TGCGCCAGCGCCTTACCGAAAGCGGGAGCCTACAATGAGCAGTTCTTC.

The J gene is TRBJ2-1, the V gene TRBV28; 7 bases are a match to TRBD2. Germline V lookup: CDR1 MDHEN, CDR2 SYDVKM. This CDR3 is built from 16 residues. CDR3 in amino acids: CGTQSMGLGGYNEQFF. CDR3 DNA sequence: TGTGGCACGCAGTCCATGGGGCTGGGAGGGTACAATGAGCAGTTCTTC.

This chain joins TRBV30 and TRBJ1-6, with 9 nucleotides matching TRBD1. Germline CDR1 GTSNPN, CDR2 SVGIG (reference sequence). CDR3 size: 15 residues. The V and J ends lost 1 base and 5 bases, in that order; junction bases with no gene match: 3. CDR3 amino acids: CAWSAGTGNNSPLHF. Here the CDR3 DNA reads TGTGCCTGGAGTGCAGGGACAGGGAATAATTCACCCCTCCACTTT.

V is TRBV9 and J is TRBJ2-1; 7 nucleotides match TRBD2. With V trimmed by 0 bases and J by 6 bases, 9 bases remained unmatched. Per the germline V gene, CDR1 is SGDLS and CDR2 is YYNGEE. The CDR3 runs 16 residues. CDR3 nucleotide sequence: TGTGCCAGCAGCGTAGGTGGGACTACTAATACCAATGAGCAGTTCTTC. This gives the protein CASSVGGTTNTNEQFF.

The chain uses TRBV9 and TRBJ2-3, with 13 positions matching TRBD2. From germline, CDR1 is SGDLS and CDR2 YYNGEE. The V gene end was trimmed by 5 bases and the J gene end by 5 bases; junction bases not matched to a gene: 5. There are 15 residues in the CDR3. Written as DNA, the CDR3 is TGTGCCAGCAGGTTCCGACTAGCGGGAGGAGATACGCAGTATTTT. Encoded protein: CASRFRLAGGDTQYF.

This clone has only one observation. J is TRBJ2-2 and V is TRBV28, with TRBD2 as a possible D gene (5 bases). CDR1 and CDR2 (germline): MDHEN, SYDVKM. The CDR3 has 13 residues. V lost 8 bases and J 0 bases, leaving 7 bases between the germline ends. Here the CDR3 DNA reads TGTGCCAGCCAACTAGCGAACACCGGGGAGCTGTTTTTT. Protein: CASQLANTGELFF.

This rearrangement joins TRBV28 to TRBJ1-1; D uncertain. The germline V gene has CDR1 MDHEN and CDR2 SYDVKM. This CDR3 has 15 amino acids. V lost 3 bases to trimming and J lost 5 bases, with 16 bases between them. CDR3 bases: TGTGCCAGCAGTTTGGTCGGCAGGCGTGGGACTGAAGCTTTCTTT. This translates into CASSLVGRRGTEAFF. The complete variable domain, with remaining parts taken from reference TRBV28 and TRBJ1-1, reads DVKVTQSSRYLVKRTGEKVFLECVQDMDHENMFWYRQDPGLGLRLIYFSYDVKMKEKGDIPEGYSVSREKKERFSLILESASTNQTSMYLCASSLVGRRGTEAFFGQGTRLTVV.